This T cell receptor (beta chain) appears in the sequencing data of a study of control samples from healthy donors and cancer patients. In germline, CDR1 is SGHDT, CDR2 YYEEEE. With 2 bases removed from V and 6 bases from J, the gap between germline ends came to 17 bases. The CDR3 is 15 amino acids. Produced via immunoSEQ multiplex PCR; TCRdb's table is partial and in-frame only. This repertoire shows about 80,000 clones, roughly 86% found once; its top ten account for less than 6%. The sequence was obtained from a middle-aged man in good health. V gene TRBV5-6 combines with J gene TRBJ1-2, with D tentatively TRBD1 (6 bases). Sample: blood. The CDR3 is CASSFRGGTRHGYTF. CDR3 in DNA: TGTGCCAGCAGCTTCCGGGGAGGGACAAGACATGGCTACACCTTC.